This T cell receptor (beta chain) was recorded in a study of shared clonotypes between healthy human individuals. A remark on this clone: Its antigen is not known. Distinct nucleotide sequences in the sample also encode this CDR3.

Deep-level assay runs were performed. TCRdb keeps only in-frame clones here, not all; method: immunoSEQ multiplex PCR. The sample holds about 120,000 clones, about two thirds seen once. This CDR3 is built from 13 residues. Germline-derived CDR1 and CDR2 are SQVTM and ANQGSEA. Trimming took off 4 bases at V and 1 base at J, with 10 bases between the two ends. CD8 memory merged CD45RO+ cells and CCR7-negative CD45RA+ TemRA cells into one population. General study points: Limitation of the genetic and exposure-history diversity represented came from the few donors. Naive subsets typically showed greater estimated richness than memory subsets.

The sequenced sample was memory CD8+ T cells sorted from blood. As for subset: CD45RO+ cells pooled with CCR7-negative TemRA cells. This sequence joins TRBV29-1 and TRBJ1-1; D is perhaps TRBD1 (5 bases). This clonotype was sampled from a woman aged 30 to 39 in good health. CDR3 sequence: CSVGKGENTEAFF. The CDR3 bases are TGCAGCGTTGGAAAAGGGGAGAACACTGAAGCTTTCTTT.